Reported below is one T cell receptor beta chain. Its antigen has not been determined. No quality values exist for individual bases; no much larger clone is one base distant. This specimen's time point label, interpreted: cells obtained before transplantation from donor or recipient. CD3+CD4+ and CD3+CD8+ populations were FACS-sorted from unstimulated pre-transplant donor and recipient cells taken from spleen or lymph nodes. The sample is drawn from a study of graft-versus-host responses after intestinal transplantation (dated by TCRdb to the early 2020s). About the investigation overall: Recipients received multivisceral, liver-intestinal, or isolated intestinal transplants. Anti-thymocyte globulin induction was given to all recipients, followed by maintenance tacrolimus and steroids for about 3 years. After intestinal transplantation, graft-versus-host and host-versus-graft alloreactive T cell clones were followed in the graft, circulation and bone marrow using bulk TCR-beta CDR3 sequencing. To identify alloreactive clones, pre-transplant mixed lymphocyte reaction products were sequenced and then compared with unstimulated pre-transplant donor and recipient T cells. The cohort enrolled about two dozen intestinal transplant recipients, one of whom was a retransplant, and 3 patients without pretransplant specimens were excluded. Donor T cell macrochimerism was defined as a peak of at least 4% donor T cells among recipient peripheral blood mononuclear cells. Instead of going to the commercial service, samples from a few later patients were sequenced in-house on an Illumina MiSeq and processed with MiXCR.

The trim is 4 bases for V and 3 bases for J, with a gap of 13 bases between the germline ends. CDR1 and CDR2 were assigned from the germline V gene as SGHDT and YYEEEE. The CDR3 goes from the cysteine to the phenylalanine over 14 residues. The DNA shown is the 42-base CDR3, in frame from base 1. Beyond this particular receptor, the publication reports: Early after transplant, peak levels of circulating GvH clones were found to be associated with declines in HvG clones. The relatively low number and heterogeneity of intestinal transplant patients limited the conclusions. In patients with donor T cell macrochimerism, the allografts had high GvH to HvG T cell clonal ratios. GvH clones were found in recipient bone marrow, and some of the GvH clones appeared earlier in ileal mucosa or blood, which is consistent with an intestinal mucosal origin.

Library method: the immunoSEQ multiplex PCR assay. For most patients, genomic DNA was isolated with the Qiagen DNeasy Blood and Tissue Kit and sent frozen to Adaptive Biotechnologies for TCR sequencing. Adaptive Biotechnologies carried out high-throughput TCR-beta CDR3 sequencing of genomic DNA for most patients. The source study handled its data this way. TCR sequencing data were retrieved from Adaptive's ImmunoSEQ software for 18 patients, whereas a few other patients were processed with MiXCR and VDJtools. To correct CD4 versus CD8 sorting errors, sequences present in both subsets at a frequency ratio below 5:1 were removed. CDR3 nucleotide sequences shared by donor and recipient were removed because the origin of these sequences could not be assigned. At least 2-fold expansion over unstimulated cells and a minimum CFSE-low frequency of 0.002% (template counts) or 0.001% (read counts) were required for clones to be classified as alloreactive. Clones were considered mappable if detected in sequenced pre-transplant spleen, lymph node, or MLR CFSE-low populations of the donor or recipient. Cumulative frequency of alloreactive clones was calculated as a percentage of all sequences weighted by copy number. In TCRdb, the immuneACCESS table is reduced to in-frame sequences with V and J assigned. These tables do not hold every clone; where another copy was compared, an unresolved V gene accounts for under half, and the others remain unexplained. The V and J calls and clone size were taken over from that table, and D and trimming were inferred from the DNA. Within this sample are 90,000 to 100,000 clones, with roughly 90% of them counted one time only. The top ten constitute more than 0.4% of the sample.

The chain uses TRBV5-6 and TRBJ1-1; a tentative D call is TRBD1 (6 bases match). Material: unstimulated CD8+ T cells sorted from spleen or lymph node cells, obtained before intestinal transplant. The TCR was taken from a human donor who received an intestinal transplant. The DNA is as follows: TGTGCCAGCAGCGCACAGGGCTGGGACACTGAAGCTTTCTTT. This gives the protein CASSAQGWDTEAFF.